These 7 T cell receptor beta chains were sequenced from one sample in a study of blood T cell repertoires in COVID-19. Produced via immunoSEQ multiplex PCR; TCRdb's table is partial and in-frame only. This table has more than 95,000 clones, over 70% appearing once. The material sequenced was peripheral blood. These TCRs come from a woman aged 50 to 60 with acute or convalescent COVID-19.

The genes are TRBV5-1 and TRBJ2-1, with TRBD2 matching 9 bases. Losses at the gene ends were 2 bases for V and 5 bases for J; bases not matched to a gene: 5. CDR1 SGHRS and CDR2 YFSETQ come from the germline V gene. The CDR3 spans 15 residues. Here the CDR3 DNA reads TGCGCCAGCAGCTTAACGGTAGCGGGAGACAATGAGCAGTTCTTC. It translates to CASSLTVAGDNEQFF.

J is TRBJ1-2 and V is TRBV3-1 (or the pseudogene TRBV3-2), with D unresolved. In germline, CDR1 is LGHDT, CDR2 YNNKEL (reference sequence). Trimming took off 4 bases at V and 1 base at J, with 7 bases between the two ends. CDR3 length equals 13 residues. The CDR3 DNA reads as TGTGCCAGCAGCCGCGGGGTTAACTATGGCTACACCTTC. Its protein product is CASSRGVNYGYTF.

The V gene is TRBV28, the J gene TRBJ2-6; 10 bases align to TRBD1. This CDR3 comprises 17 residues. V shed 7 bases and J 3 bases; nucleotides not matched to a gene: 9. In germline, CDR1 is MDHEN, CDR2 SYDVKM. CDR3 protein: CASNPGQGWIGANVLTF. The CDR3 bases are TGTGCCAGCAATCCGGGACAGGGGTGGATTGGGGCCAACGTCCTGACTTTC.

The chain links TRBV7-8 to TRBJ1-2; TRBD1 is a possible D gene (5 bases). Trimming left V 4 bases short and J 3 bases short, with 9 bases between. The CDR3 consists of 13 residues. Germline V gene data show CDR1 as SGHVS and CDR2 as FQNEAQ. CDR3 nucleotide sequence: TGTGCCAGCAGCTGGCAAGGGGACTATGGCTACACCTTC. Its protein product is CASSWQGDYGYTF. Full variable domain (missing parts from reference TRBV7-8 and TRBJ1-2): GAGVSQSPRYKVAKRGQDVALRCDPISGHVSLFWYQQALGQGPEFLTYFQNEAQLDKSGLPSDRFFAERPEGSVSTLKIQRTQQEDSAVYLCASSWQGDYGYTFGSGTRLTVV.

The genes are TRBV5-1 and TRBJ2-1; D may be TRBD1 (6 bases). The CDR3 spans 15 residues. Germline assignment: CDR1 SGHRS and CDR2 YFSETQ. V was pared by 6 bases and J by 4 bases, with 17 bases between. CDR3 bases: TGCGCCAGCACAAGCATCCTAGGGGGTTACAATGAGCAGTTCTTC. Translated, it gives CASTSILGGYNEQFF.

The sample holds a few counts of this clone. CDR3 nucleotide sequence: TGTGCCAGTAGTATCCGACCCTGGGGGGAGCTTGGCACCGGGGAGCTGTTTTTT. Translation: CASSIRPWGELGTGELFF. The rearrangement uses TRBV19 and TRBJ2-2, with D perhaps TRBD2 (6 bases). V was pared by 3 bases and J by 4 bases, with 21 bases between. This CDR3 region has 18 residues. Germline CDR1 is LNHDA and CDR2 is SQIVND (reference sequence).

The CDR3 sequence is CASSIVGGAIGEAFF. The CDR3 region has the DNA TGTGCCAGTAGTATTGTAGGGGGCGCGATCGGTGAAGCTTTCTTT. This chain uses TRBV19 with TRBJ1-1; the match to TRBD1 covers 7 bases. Germline assignment: CDR1 LNHDA and CDR2 SQIVND (reference sequence). The CDR3 is 15 residues long. V was clipped by 3 bases and J by 7 bases; unmatched bases: 11.